This T cell receptor (beta chain) was captured by sequencing in a study of T cell responses to AZD1222 COVID-19 vaccine. CDR3 length equals 15 residues. Germline values: CDR1 MDHEN, CDR2 SYDVKM. Trimming shortened V by 6 bases and J by 5 bases, and 19 bases separated the two germline ends. A word on this clone: Its cognate antigen is unknown.

Study-wide points: Seropositivity was recorded at baseline in only 5 or 6 AZD1222 recipients.

Profiling relied on immunoSEQ multiplex PCR, and the TCRdb table lists in-frame clones only, not all of them. The data show approximately 110,000 clones, roughly 90% seen once. The TCR was taken from an adult in good health. Sequenced here: peripheral blood, sampled on day 0 of AZD1222 vaccination. The chain has TRBV28 and TRBJ1-1, with D tentatively TRBD1 (6 bases). The CDR3 bases are TGTGCCAGCAGGGAGGGGGGGAATAAGGTAACTGAAGCTTTCTTT. Translating it yields CASREGGNKVTEAFF.